This T cell receptor (beta chain) was found in a study of T cell responses to AZD1222 COVID-19 vaccine. Here immunoSEQ multiplex PCR was the method, and the copy in TCRdb shows in-frame clones only, minus some. The data hold about 180,000 clones, with approximately 92% observed a single time. Study-wide findings and caveats: Dominant at 160-218 and 743-854, vaccine-associated CD4 TCRs also spanned spike.

Germline assignment: CDR1 MNHEY and CDR2 SMNVEV (reference sequence). This CDR3 has 15 residues. V lost 1 base and J 0 bases, leaving 9 bases between the germline ends. Worth noting for this clone: Its cognate antigen is unknown.

The source was peripheral blood, collected 28 days after the second dose of the MenACWY control vaccine. The chain couples TRBV27 to TRBJ1-2, with no clear D. The receptor was derived from an adult who received the MenACWY meningococcal vaccine as a control. CDR3 sequence: CASSLWAAANYGYTF. The CDR3 nucleotides read TGTGCCAGCAGTTTATGGGCGGCAGCTAACTATGGCTACACCTTC.